This is a list of T cell receptor beta chains from one sample in a study of shared T cell receptors in the human thymus. Measured with immunoSEQ multiplex PCR; TCRdb has only the in-frame clones, and not every one. Of roughly 410,000 clones listed, roughly 94% were seen once; the top ten hold 0.015% to 0.025%. The sample taken for sequencing was thymocytes. Receptor source: a human donor. The CDR3 runs from the conserved cysteine through the conserved F or W. Fields, in order: J gene, clone size, D gene, V gene, CDR3 protein, CDR3 DNA. D genes are given only for firm matches. The size entry is marked missing in some rows and otherwise reads once, few, many or a size class.

TRBJ2-7	.	TRBD2	TRBV19	CASSRTSGRLYEQYF	TGTGCCAGTAGTCGGACTAGCGGGAGACTATACGAGCAGTACTTC
TRBJ2-7	.	.	TRBV29-1	CSVELHSSYEQYF	TGCAGCGTTGAATTACACAGCTCCTACGAGCAGTACTTC
TRBJ2-7	.	.	TRBV6-1	CASRPGTFSYEQYF	TGTGCCAGCAGGCCCGGGACATTCTCCTACGAGCAGTACTTC
TRBJ2-2	.	TRBD2	TRBV4-1	CASSQVLAGGPKTGELFF	TGCGCCAGCAGCCAAGTACTAGCGGGAGGCCCGAAGACCGGGGAGCTGTTTTTT
TRBJ1-4	.	.	TRBV4-3	CASSQDRTNEKLFF	TGCGCCAGCAGCCAAGATCGCACTAATGAAAAACTGTTTTTT
TRBJ2-3	once	TRBD2	TRBV5-1	CASSPWAGGASGRSDTQYF	TGCGCCAGCAGCCCGTGGGCGGGGGGCGCTAGCGGGAGGTCTGATACGCAGTATTTT
TRBJ2-5	.	.	TRBV25-1	CASSEPGREFSSKETQYF	TGTGCCAGCAGTGAACCGGGGCGGGAATTCTCCTCGAAAGAGACCCAGTACTTC
TRBJ1-2	.	.	TRBV9	CASSVVRGGYTF	TGTGCCAGCAGCGTCGTACGAGGGGGCTACACCTTC
TRBJ2-3	.	TRBD2	TRBV19	CASHPGLPAPISTDTQYF	TGTGCCAGCCATCCGGGACTACCTGCCCCAATCAGCACAGATACGCAGTATTTT
TRBJ1-1	.	.	TRBV28	CASSLSNRDPQLAFF	TGTGCCAGCAGTTTATCGAACAGGGACCCTCAGTTGGCTTTCTTT
TRBJ2-3	.	.	TRBV28	CASSLTDNSTDTQYF	TGTGCCAGCAGTTTAACGGACAATTCAACAGATACGCAGTATTTT
TRBJ1-2	.	.	TRBV11-2	CASSLSRGQSYGYTF	TGTGCCAGCAGCTTAAGTCGGGGACAAAGCTATGGCTACACCTTC
TRBJ2-2	.	TRBD2	TRBV4-3	CASSDAGTSGTDTGELFF	TGCGCCAGCAGCGACGCCGGGACTAGCGGGACGGACACCGGGGAGCTGTTTTTT
TRBJ2-1	.	.	TRBV5-1	CASNLLSSYNEQFF	TGCGCCAGCAATCTTCTGAGCTCCTACAATGAGCAGTTCTTC
TRBJ1-4	.	.	TRBV21-1	CASSSTGTVYEKLFF	TGTGCCAGCAGCAGTACCGGGACAGTATACGAAAAACTGTTTTTT
TRBJ1-2	.	.	TRBV11-2	CASSPDIVYGYTF	TGTGCCAGCAGCCCTGACATTGTCTATGGCTACACCTTC
TRBJ2-1	.	TRBD2	TRBV9	CASSPPRAGGYNEQFF	TGTGCCAGCAGCCCTCCGCGAGCGGGGGGGTACAATGAGCAGTTCTTC